In this sample, the clone carrying this TCR beta chain turned up many times. The target antigen is unknown. The data derive from a study of identical twins. Deletions cut 5 bases from V and 4 bases from J, with 9 bases between. Germline CDR1 is MNHNS and CDR2 is SASEGT. The CDR3 spans 14 residues. With template switching, a universal primer site was added, and the cDNA carried unique molecular identifiers. TCRdb re-derived calls from the 5' RACE reads in MiXCR, one entry per CDR3 protein. Of 500,000 to 550,000 distinct CDR3 sequences in the sample, under 25% were seen once. Findings and limits, study-wide: In monozygotic twins, models underestimated the sharing of out-of-frame TCR alpha. An excess of low generation probability was shown by twin-shared out-of-frame alpha sequences.

The same data also contributed to another study, on T cells expressing NK-cell markers.

Sequenced: CD4+ T cells sorted from blood. The rearrangement joins TRBV6-1 to TRBJ2-6; D is unresolved. This TCR was sampled from a young woman in good health. CDR3 sequence: CASSKQWGANVLTF. DNA for the CDR3: TGTGCCAGCAGTAAACAATGGGGGGCCAACGTCCTGACTTTC.